These T cell receptor beta chains were read from a single sample in a study of T cells in Graves' hyperthyroidism and ophthalmopathy. TCRdb independently ran MiXCR on the multiplex PCR reads; one entry per CDR3 protein. The sample includes 640,000 or so distinct CDR3 sequences, approximately 14% of them seen just once. The sequenced material came from blood. The receptors derive from a woman aged 40 to 55 with Graves' ophthalmopathy. Each CDR3 is given with its conserved first and last residue. Each record gives: clone size, D gene, V gene, J gene, CDR3 length, CDR3 DNA, CDR3 protein. The D gene is left open where the match is weak. Clone size is stated in some rows and not others, as once, few, many or a class when expanded.

size: many; D: TRBD1; V: TRBV29-1; J: TRBJ1-1; length: 15; DNA: TGCAGCGTCCGGGACAGGGCGGGAGTGGGCACTGAAGCTTTCTTT; CDR3: CSVRDRAGVGTEAFF
size: many; D: .; V: TRBV15; J: TRBJ2-4; length: 15; DNA: TGTGCCACCAGCAGAGTGATTACAGTTGGGAACATTCAGTACTTC; CDR3: CATSRVITVGNIQYF
size: .; D: .; V: TRBV3-1; J: TRBJ1-2; length: 13; DNA: TGTGCCAGCAGCCAAAGGACCGACTATGGCTACACCTTC; CDR3: CASSQRTDYGYTF
size: .; D: TRBD1; V: TRBV6-2/TRBV6-3; J: TRBJ1-3; length: 14; DNA: TGTGCCAGCAAAGACAGGGGTCTTGGAAACACCATATATTTT; CDR3: CASKDRGLGNTIYF
size: many; D: .; V: TRBV7-8; J: TRBJ2-7; length: 15; DNA: TGTGCCAGCAGCCTAACGGCGGGACAACCCTACGAGCAGTACTTC; CDR3: CASSLTAGQPYEQYF
size: many; D: TRBD1; V: TRBV2; J: TRBJ1-1; length: 15; DNA: TGTGCCAGCAGTCGGAGGGGGCTAGGGAACACTGAAGCTTTCTTT; CDR3: CASSRRGLGNTEAFF
size: .; D: TRBD1; V: TRBV6-1; J: TRBJ1-6; length: 18; DNA: TGTGCCAGCAGTGAATTGCCTCCCGGGACAGACTATAATTCACCCCTCCACTTT; CDR3: CASSELPPGTDYNSPLHF
size: once; D: .; V: TRBV5-1; J: TRBJ2-7; length: 15; DNA: TGCGCCAGCAGCCCCCCGAGACTAGGAGGAGACGAGCAGTACTTC; CDR3: CASSPPRLGGDEQYF
size: .; D: .; V: TRBV6-5; J: TRBJ1-6; length: 16; DNA: TGTGCCAGCAGTTACTCACCGGGACGTGAAAATTCACCCCTCCACTTT; CDR3: CASSYSPGRENSPLHF
size: few; D: TRBD2; V: TRBV20-1; J: TRBJ2-7; length: 15; DNA: TGCAGTGCTCAAGCTCCGGGACTAGGGGTCTACGAGCAGTACTTC; CDR3: CSAQAPGLGVYEQYF
size: .; D: .; V: TRBV4-1; J: TRBJ1-1; length: 16; DNA: TGCGCCAGCAGCCAAGTAGTAGTTTCAGGGTTTTCTGAAGCTTTCTTT; CDR3: CASSQVVVSGFSEAFF
size: many; D: TRBD1; V: TRBV6-5; J: TRBJ1-1; length: 13; DNA: TGTGCCAGCAGTTTAGGGACAGGGTATGAAGCTTTCTTT; CDR3: CASSLGTGYEAFF
size: many; D: .; V: TRBV15; J: TRBJ2-7; length: 18; DNA: TGTGCCACCAGCAGACGAGACCTGACCCAGGGTTTCTCCTACGAGCAGTACTTC; CDR3: CATSRRDLTQGFSYEQYF
size: few; D: .; V: TRBV3-1; J: TRBJ2-5; length: 14; DNA: TGTGCCAGCAAGCCGGGACTTGCCGGGGAGACCCAGTACTTC; CDR3: CASKPGLAGETQYF
size: many; D: TRBD2; V: TRBV12-3/TRBV12-4; J: TRBJ2-7; length: 18; DNA: TGTGCCAGCAGTCCCGTTGGGCTAGCGGACATGTGGACCTACGAGCAGTACTTC; CDR3: CASSPVGLADMWTYEQYF
size: many; D: TRBD2; V: TRBV14; J: TRBJ2-7; length: 17; DNA: TGTGCCAGCAGCCTAAAACGACTAGCGGGAGTTTGCTACGAGCAGTACTTC; CDR3: CASSLKRLAGVCYEQYF
size: once; D: .; V: TRBV28; J: TRBJ1-1; length: 14; DNA: TGTGCCAGCAGTTACCCTAGCGTGGGCACTGAAGCTTTCTTT; CDR3: CASSYPSVGTEAFF
size: .; D: .; V: TRBV5-4; J: TRBJ1-2; length: 15; DNA: TGTGCCAGCAGCTTGGCCGGGGGAGGGGGTGGAGGCTACACCTTC; CDR3: CASSLAGGGGGGYTF
size: many; D: .; V: TRBV28; J: TRBJ2-7; length: 15; DNA: TGTGCCAGCAGTTTATCAGCAGGGCGCTCCTACGAGCAGTACTTC; CDR3: CASSLSAGRSYEQYF
size: few; D: TRBD1; V: TRBV15; J: TRBJ2-7; length: 13; DNA: TGTGCCACCAGCAGGACAGGGGCCGGGGAGCAGTACTTC; CDR3: CATSRTGAGEQYF
size: many; D: .; V: TRBV30; J: TRBJ2-5; length: 12; DNA: TGTGCCTGGAGTGTATCCGTAAGCGCCCAGTACTTC; CDR3: CAWSVSVSAQYF
size: many; D: .; V: TRBV28; J: TRBJ1-1; length: 13; DNA: TGTGCCAGCAGCCCCGGGCCAGGGACTGAAGCTTTCTTT; CDR3: CASSPGPGTEAFF
size: many; D: TRBD2; V: TRBV6-1; J: TRBJ2-2; length: 13; DNA: TGTGCCAGCAGTGCGACTAGCTCCGGGGAGCTGTTTTTT; CDR3: CASSATSSGELFF
size: many; D: TRBD1; V: TRBV27; J: TRBJ2-2; length: 14; DNA: TGTGCCAGCGGACAGGGGGCGAACACCGGGGAGCTGTTTTTT; CDR3: CASGQGANTGELFF
size: .; D: TRBD1; V: TRBV11-2; J: TRBJ1-2; length: 15; DNA: TGTGCCAGCAGCTTAGTCGGTGGACAGGGAGGGGGCTACACCTTC; CDR3: CASSLVGGQGGGYTF
size: many; D: .; V: TRBV6-1; J: TRBJ1-1; length: 16; DNA: TGTGCCAGCAGCCCCCCTACTGGGGGGGTCGGCACTGAAGCTTTCTTT; CDR3: CASSPPTGGVGTEAFF
size: few; D: TRBD2; V: TRBV29-1; J: TRBJ2-2; length: 14; DNA: TGCAGCGTTGGTAGGGAGGGAAACACCGGGGAGCTGTTTTTT; CDR3: CSVGREGNTGELFF
size: .; D: .; V: TRBV7-2; J: TRBJ2-1; length: 19; DNA: TGTGCCAGCAGCTTTATTGCTGCGGGACTTGGGAGCTCCTACAATGAGCAGTTCTTC; CDR3: CASSFIAAGLGSSYNEQFF
size: many; D: TRBD2; V: TRBV7-9; J: TRBJ2-7; length: 14; DNA: TGTGCCAGCAGCGCCTTGGGACTAGCGGGAGTGAAGTACTTC; CDR3: CASSALGLAGVKYF
size: .; D: .; V: TRBV5-1; J: TRBJ2-7; length: 13; DNA: TGCGCCAGCAGCCGCCCAGGCTTCAGCGAGCAGTACTTC; CDR3: CASSRPGFSEQYF
size: many; D: TRBD2; V: TRBV20-1; J: TRBJ2-1; length: 19; DNA: TGCAGTGCTAGAGATCAAGGGAGGGCTAGCGGGAGGATAGACAATGAGCAGTTCTTC; CDR3: CSARDQGRASGRIDNEQFF
size: many; D: .; V: TRBV6-2/TRBV6-3; J: TRBJ1-1; length: 14; DNA: TGTGCCAGCACCCGAGAGGGAAGGAACACTGAAGCTTTCTTT; CDR3: CASTREGRNTEAFF
size: many; D: .; V: TRBV27; J: TRBJ2-7; length: 13; DNA: TGTGCCAGCAGTTTAAGGGAGCCCTACGAGCAGTACTTC; CDR3: CASSLREPYEQYF
size: many; D: .; V: TRBV29-1; J: TRBJ2-7; length: 15; DNA: TGCAGCGTTGTGAGCCCACTGGGAGAGTCTTACGAGCAGTACTTC; CDR3: CSVVSPLGESYEQYF
size: many; D: .; V: TRBV30; J: TRBJ2-7; length: 12; DNA: TGTGCCTGGAGGGGCGGACTCTACGAGCAGTACTTC; CDR3: CAWRGGLYEQYF
size: many; D: .; V: TRBV27; J: TRBJ1-1; length: 14; DNA: TGTGCCAGCAGTTTATTTCGGGTGAACACTGAAGCTTTCTTT; CDR3: CASSLFRVNTEAFF
size: many; D: .; V: TRBV25-1; J: TRBJ2-1; length: 16; DNA: TGTGCCAGCAGTGATTCCGGTTCGGCGGAGTACAATGAGCAGTTCTTC; CDR3: CASSDSGSAEYNEQFF
size: many; D: .; V: TRBV12-5; J: TRBJ1-2; length: 14; DNA: TGTGCTAGTGGTCCCCTCCGGGATGAGGATGGCTACACCTTC; CDR3: CASGPLRDEDGYTF
size: few; D: TRBD2; V: TRBV6-1; J: TRBJ2-5; length: 16; DNA: TGTGCCAGCAGTCGCGGACTAGCGGGAGGGAAAGAGACCCAGTACTTC; CDR3: CASSRGLAGGKETQYF
size: many; D: .; V: TRBV29-1; J: TRBJ2-5; length: 15; DNA: TGCAGCGTTGACCCCAAGGAGGGGTGGGGAGAGACCCAGTACTTC; CDR3: CSVDPKEGWGETQYF
size: many; D: .; V: TRBV6-1; J: TRBJ2-2; length: 13; DNA: TGTGCCAGCAAGTGGAAAGGAACCGGGGAGCTGTTTTTT; CDR3: CASKWKGTGELFF
size: many; D: .; V: TRBV28; J: TRBJ1-3; length: 16; DNA: TGTGCCAGCAGCGTCAGCTGGGACACGCGGGGGGACACCATATATTTT; CDR3: CASSVSWDTRGDTIYF
size: many; D: TRBD2; V: TRBV4-3; J: TRBJ2-2; length: 21; DNA: TGCGCCAGCAGCCAAGGACTCATCACTAGCGGGAGGGCCGGGTGGACCGGGGAGCTGTTTTTT; CDR3: CASSQGLITSGRAGWTGELFF
size: .; D: .; V: TRBV27; J: TRBJ1-1; length: 14; DNA: TGTGCCAGCAGCGACAGTTTAAAGTTCACTGAAGCTTTCTTT; CDR3: CASSDSLKFTEAFF
size: few; D: TRBD2; V: TRBV10-3; J: TRBJ2-5; length: 15; DNA: TGTGCCATCAGCCCGTCAAGCGCCGGGGGGGAGACCCAGTACTTC; CDR3: CAISPSSAGGETQYF
size: .; D: TRBD1; V: TRBV5-6; J: TRBJ2-2; length: 16; DNA: TGTGCCAGCAGCTGGGGGACAGGGGGCTTCACCGGGGAGCTGTTTTTT; CDR3: CASSWGTGGFTGELFF
size: .; D: .; V: TRBV13; J: TRBJ1-2; length: 14; DNA: TGTGCCAGCAGCAAGACAGCGAGCGGTGGTGGCTACACCTTC; CDR3: CASSKTASGGGYTF
size: many; D: .; V: TRBV28; J: TRBJ2-7; length: 14; DNA: TGTGCCAGTACACCAGGGGACAACTCCTACGAGCAGTACTTC; CDR3: CASTPGDNSYEQYF
size: few; D: .; V: TRBV28; J: TRBJ2-3; length: 14; DNA: TGTGCCAGCAGTGTGGGGCTGAGCACAGATACGCAGTATTTT; CDR3: CASSVGLSTDTQYF